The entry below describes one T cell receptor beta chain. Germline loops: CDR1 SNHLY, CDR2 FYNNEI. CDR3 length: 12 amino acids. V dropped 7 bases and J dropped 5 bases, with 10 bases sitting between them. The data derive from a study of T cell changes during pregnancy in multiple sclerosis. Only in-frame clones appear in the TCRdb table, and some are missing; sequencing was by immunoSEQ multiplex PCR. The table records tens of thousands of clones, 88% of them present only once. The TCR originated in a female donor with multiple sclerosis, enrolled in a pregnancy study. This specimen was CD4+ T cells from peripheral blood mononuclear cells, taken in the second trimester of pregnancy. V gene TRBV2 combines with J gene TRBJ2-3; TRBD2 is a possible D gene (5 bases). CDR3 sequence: CASILAGDTQYF. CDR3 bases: TGTGCCAGCATCCTGGCGGGAGATACGCAGTATTTT.